This T cell receptor beta chain was profiled in a study of cytomegalovirus exposure and HLA in healthy donors. Germline loops: CDR1 MNHEY, CDR2 SMNVEV (reference sequence). V shed 0 bases and J 7 bases; nucleotides not matched to a gene: 8. The length of the CDR3 is 15 residues. Method: immunoSEQ multiplex PCR; TCRdb's copy keeps in-frame clones and lacks some. The sample includes about 250,000 clones, about 90% seen only once; the top ten take 9.5% to 15%. The V call is TRBV27, the J call TRBJ1-2; TRBD1 aligns across 7 bases. Sequenced sample: PBMCs. The clonotype originates from a man aged 18 to 29 in good health and CMV-seropositive. The CDR3 sequence: CASSLSGTGVFGYTF. CDR3 coding DNA: TGTGCCAGCAGTTTATCGGGCACAGGGGTTTTTGGCTACACCTTC.